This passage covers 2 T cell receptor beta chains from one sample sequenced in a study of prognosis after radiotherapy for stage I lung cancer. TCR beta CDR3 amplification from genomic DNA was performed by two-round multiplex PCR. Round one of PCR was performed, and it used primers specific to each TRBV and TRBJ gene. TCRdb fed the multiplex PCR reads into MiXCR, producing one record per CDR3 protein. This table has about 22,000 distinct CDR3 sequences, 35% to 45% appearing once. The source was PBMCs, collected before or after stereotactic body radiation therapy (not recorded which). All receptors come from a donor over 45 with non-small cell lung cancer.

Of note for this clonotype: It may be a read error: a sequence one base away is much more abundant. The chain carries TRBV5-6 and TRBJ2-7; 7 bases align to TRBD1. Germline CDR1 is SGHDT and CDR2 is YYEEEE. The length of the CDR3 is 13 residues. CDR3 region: CASSRDSSYDQYF. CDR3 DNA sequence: TGTGCCAGCAGCCGGGACAGCTCCTACGATCAGTACTTC.

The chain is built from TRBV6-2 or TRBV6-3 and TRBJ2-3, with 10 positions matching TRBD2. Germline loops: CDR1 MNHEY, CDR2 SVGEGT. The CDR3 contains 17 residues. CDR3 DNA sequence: TGTGTCCCCTCGTTGCTAGCGGGAGAGGGATGCACAGATACGCAGTATTTT. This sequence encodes CVPSLLAGEGCTDTQYF.